This is a list of T cell receptor beta chains from one sample in a study of T cell changes during pregnancy in multiple sclerosis. Sequenced by immunoSEQ multiplex PCR; TCRdb stores in-frame clones only, minus some. The sample lists 60,000 to 85,000 clones; approximately 94% were seen once. Material: peripheral blood, obtained in the third trimester of pregnancy. Receptors were obtained from a female donor with multiple sclerosis, enrolled in a pregnancy study. Each CDR3 is given with its conserved first and last residue. The D gene is left open where the match is weak. A row's size may be missing; if present it is once, few, many or a size class.

j_call clone_size v_call d_call cdr3_aa cdr3_nt
TRBJ2-6 once TRBV19 TRBD1 CASRGKTGEISGANVLTF TGTGCCAGTAGGGGAAAGACAGGGGAAATCTCTGGGGCCAACGTCCTGACTTTC
TRBJ2-7 NA TRBV6-5 NA CASSYSLTGYEQYF TGTGCCAGCAGTTACTCCTTGACAGGCTACGAGCAGTACTTC
TRBJ2-7 NA TRBV5-8 NA CASWRGTYEQYF TGTGCCAGCTGGCGGGGAACCTACGAGCAGTACTTC
TRBJ2-7 NA TRBV27 NA CASSSLPGATYEQYF TGTGCCAGCAGTTCCCTCCCAGGGGCGACCTACGAGCAGTACTTC
TRBJ1-1 NA TRBV7-6 TRBD1 CASSYSGTGRTEAFF TGTGCCAGCAGCTACTCCGGGACAGGGAGGACTGAAGCTTTCTTT
TRBJ2-3 NA TRBV7-9 NA CASSPLRRTDTQYF TGTGCCAGCAGCCCCCTGCGGCGCACAGATACGCAGTATTTT
TRBJ1-1 NA TRBV7-9 NA CASSPGSLEATEAFF TGTGCCAGCAGCCCCGGGTCTCTAGAGGCCACTGAAGCTTTCTTT
TRBJ2-5 NA TRBV5-1 TRBD2 CASSALAGGEDWTQYF TGCGCCAGCAGCGCCCTAGCGGGCGGTGAGGATTGGACCCAGTACTTC
TRBJ1-1 NA TRBV12-5 NA CASGFVTRGPEAFF TGTGCTAGTGGTTTTGTGACAAGGGGCCCTGAAGCTTTCTTT
TRBJ2-3 NA TRBV11-2 NA CASSNGLRGATDTQYF TGTGCCAGCAGCAACGGATTACGGGGGGCCACAGATACGCAGTATTTT
TRBJ1-4 NA TRBV16 TRBD1 CASSLEQGRNEKLFF TGTGCCAGCAGCCTCGAACAGGGGCGGAATGAAAAACTGTTTTTT
TRBJ1-2 NA TRBV27 NA CASSWEGVGGGYTF TGTGCCAGCAGTTGGGAAGGGGTAGGTGGTGGCTACACCTTC
TRBJ2-2 NA TRBV7-9 TRBD1 CASSQDRGFTGELFF TGTGCCAGCAGCCAGGACAGGGGTTTTACCGGGGAGCTGTTTTTT
TRBJ2-7 NA TRBV4-1 NA CASSQEAGGRRDEQYF TGCGCCAGCAGCCAAGAAGCAGGGGGGCGTAGAGACGAGCAGTACTTC
TRBJ2-7 NA TRBV27 TRBD1 CASSLPGQGPLEQYF TGTGCCAGCAGTTTACCCGGACAGGGGCCGCTCGAGCAGTACTTC
TRBJ2-1 NA TRBV4-2 NA CASSPEGRLTYNEQFF TGTGCCAGCAGCCCGGAGGGACGGCTTACCTACAATGAGCAGTTCTTC
TRBJ1-6 NA TRBV25-1 NA CASSEERPNSPLHF TGTGCCAGCAGTGAGGAGCGACCCAATTCACCCCTCCACTTT
TRBJ1-2 NA TRBV14 NA CASSQVRGDYTF TGTGCCAGCAGCCAAGTACGGGGGGACTACACCTTC
TRBJ2-7 NA TRBV7-2 NA CASSRHLDRYRHEQYF TGTGCCAGCAGCCGCCACCTAGACAGGTATCGGCACGAGCAGTACTTC
TRBJ2-3 NA TRBV6-5 TRBD2 CASSYSSGGITDTQYF TGTGCCAGCAGTTACTCGAGCGGGGGAATTACAGATACGCAGTATTTT
TRBJ2-1 NA TRBV7-3 NA CASSLMGGAGDTMKQFF TGTGCCAGCAGCTTAATGGGGGGGGCAGGAGACACAATGAAGCAGTTCTTC
TRBJ2-1 NA TRBV2 TRBD1 CASSADRGYNEQFF TGTGCCAGCAGTGCGGACAGGGGCTACAATGAGCAGTTCTTC
TRBJ2-3 NA TRBV5-1 NA CASSLRDTRTDTQYF TGCGCCAGCAGCTTGCGGGACACCCGCACAGATACGCAGTATTTT
TRBJ1-4 NA TRBV19 NA CASRWTAPNEKLFF TGTGCCAGTCGATGGACAGCCCCTAATGAAAAACTGTTTTTT
TRBJ1-3 NA TRBV7-2 TRBD1 CASSPWDRGLDTIYF TGTGCCAGCAGCCCCTGGGACAGGGGGCTGGACACCATATATTTT
TRBJ1-5 NA TRBV28 NA CASSAGGQPQHF TGTGCCAGCAGTGCCGGAGGACAGCCCCAGCATTTT
TRBJ1-1 NA TRBV5-1 TRBD1 CASSLVARGRDTEAFF TGCGCCAGCAGCTTGGTCGCCAGGGGGCGGGACACTGAAGCTTTCTTT
TRBJ1-4 NA TRBV30 NA CAWDDTVKTNEKLFF TGTGCCTGGGATGACACGGTGAAGACTAATGAAAAACTGTTTTTT
TRBJ2-5 NA TRBV27 NA CASSFLPGLARETQYF TGTGCCAGCAGTTTCCTCCCGGGCCTAGCGAGAGAGACCCAGTACTTC
TRBJ1-5 NA TRBV7-8 NA CASSLAPGLLTGVTQHF TGTGCCAGCAGCTTAGCCCCGGGACTGCTGACTGGTGTGACCCAGCATTTT
TRBJ1-1 NA TRBV7-2 TRBD1 CASRYSGGPEAFF TGTGCCAGCAGATACTCAGGGGGACCTGAAGCTTTCTTT
TRBJ2-7 NA TRBV30 NA CAWSVPLPTGLGEQYF TGTGCCTGGAGTGTACCCCTACCAACAGGGTTAGGCGAGCAGTACTTC
TRBJ2-7 once TRBV18 NA CASSPLLSGFYEQYF TGTGCCAGCTCACCACTACTTTCGGGGTTCTACGAGCAGTACTTC
TRBJ1-2 many TRBV14 NA CASSPGRGARDGYTF TGTGCCAGCAGCCCAGGGCGGGGGGCAAGGGATGGCTACACCTTC
TRBJ1-3 NA TRBV7-8 NA CASSYLGGSGNTIYF TGTGCCAGCAGCTATCTTGGGGGCAGCGGAAACACCATATATTTT
TRBJ2-5 NA TRBV7-9 NA CASSLGAGRETQYF TGTGCCAGCAGCTTAGGGGCGGGCCGAGAGACCCAGTACTTC
TRBJ2-5 NA TRBV18 NA CASSPLEGETQYF TGTGCCAGCTCACCATTAGAGGGAGAGACCCAGTACTTC
TRBJ2-5 NA TRBV19 TRBD1 CASSKGTGGTQETQYF TGTGCCAGTAGTAAGGGGACAGGGGGCACACAAGAGACCCAGTACTTC
TRBJ1-3 NA TRBV2 NA CASSVGQISGNTIYF TGTGCCAGCAGTGTAGGACAAATCTCTGGAAACACCATATATTTT
TRBJ1-1 NA TRBV14 NA CASSQGGIGRNTEAFF TGTGCCAGCAGCCAAGGCGGAATAGGCAGGAACACTGAAGCTTTCTTT
TRBJ1-1 NA TRBV2 NA CASSSQGTDTEAFF TGTGCCAGCAGCTCTCAGGGGACGGACACTGAAGCTTTCTTT
TRBJ2-3 NA TRBV2 TRBD2 CASKELALTDTQYF TGTGCCAGCAAGGAACTAGCGTTGACAGATACGCAGTATTTT
TRBJ2-1 NA TRBV2 TRBD2 CASSPLAGGRDEQFF TGTGCCAGCAGTCCGCTAGCGGGGGGCCGTGATGAGCAGTTCTTC
TRBJ1-2 NA TRBV27 TRBD1 CASSPSPGDRRLYGYTF TGTGCCAGCAGTCCGAGCCCGGGGGACAGGCGCCTCTATGGCTACACCTTC